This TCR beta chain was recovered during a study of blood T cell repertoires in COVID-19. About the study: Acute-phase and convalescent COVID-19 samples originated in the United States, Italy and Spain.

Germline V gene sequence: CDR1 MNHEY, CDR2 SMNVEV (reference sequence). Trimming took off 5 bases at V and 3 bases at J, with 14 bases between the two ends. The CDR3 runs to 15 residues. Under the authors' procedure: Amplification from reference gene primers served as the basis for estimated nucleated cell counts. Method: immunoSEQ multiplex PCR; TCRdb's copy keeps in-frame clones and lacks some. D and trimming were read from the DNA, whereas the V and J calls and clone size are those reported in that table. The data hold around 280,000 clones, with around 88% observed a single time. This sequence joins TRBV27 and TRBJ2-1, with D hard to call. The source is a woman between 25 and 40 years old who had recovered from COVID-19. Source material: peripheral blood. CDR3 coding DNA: TGTGCCAGCAGTCATAACCCCAAGCTCTACAATGAGCAGTTCTTC. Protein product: CASSHNPKLYNEQFF.